This T cell receptor beta chain was sequenced during a study of blood T cells in healthy people across ages. From germline, CDR1 is KGHSH and CDR2 LQKENI. With V trimmed by 1 base and J by 0 bases, 6 bases remained unmatched. This CDR3 region has 18 residues. Primed by a sample-barcoded 5' primer and a J-beta primer mix, a second PCR proceeded for roughly 7 to 12 cycles. TCRdb re-derived calls from the 5' RACE reads in MiXCR, one entry per CDR3 protein. The sample holds roughly 2 million distinct CDR3 sequences, around 50% seen once. At least 5 micrograms of total RNA were extracted per sample. This TCR was recovered from a woman aged 40 to 50 in good health. Sequenced sample: blood. The V and J genes are TRBV18 and TRBJ2-1; 10 bases agree with TRBD2. In nucleotides, the CDR3 is TGTGCCAGCTCACCACTTGGACTAGCGGCACTCTCCTACAATGAGCAGTTCTTC. It specifies CASSPLGLAALSYNEQFF.